This T cell receptor beta chain originates from a study of blood T cell repertoires in COVID-19. In the study overall: Researchers got acute and convalescent COVID-19 samples from the United States, Italy and Spain. T cells, B-cell-depleted T cells, or PBMCs provided the cDNA or gDNA that served as material.

The germline gives CDR1 SNHLY, CDR2 FYNNEI. The V and J ends lost 3 bases and 5 bases respectively, with 10 bases between them. The CDR3 extends over 13 amino acids. Per the original data handling: Amplification of reference gene primers was used by the study to estimate nucleated cell counts. Repertoires were generated with immunoSEQ multiplex PCR, while TCRdb's copy carries only in-frame clones and drops some. V, J and clone size were drawn from that table, and D and trimming were deduced from the DNA. The sample holds 130,000 or so clones, roughly three quarters seen once. The source of this sequence is a human donor in a cohort sampled during active COVID-19. The chain carries TRBV2 and TRBJ1-2; possibly TRBD1 for D (5 bases). The specimen sequenced was peripheral blood. CDR3 nucleotide sequence: TGTGCCAGCAGTGACCAGGGAAGGTATGGCTACACCTTC. Translation gives CASSDQGRYGYTF. Full variable domain (remainder filled in from reference TRBV2 and TRBJ1-2): EPEVTQTPSHQVTQMGQEVILRCVPISNHLYFYWYRQILGQKVEFLVSFYNNEISEKSEIFDDQFSVERPDGSNFTLKIRSTKLEDSAMYFCASSDQGRYGYTFGSGTRLTVV.